The rows below give T cell receptor beta chains drawn from one sample of a study of shared clonotypes between healthy human individuals. The repertoire was sequenced with immunoSEQ multiplex PCR; TCRdb's copy has only in-frame clones and lacks some. The table lists some 1.5 million clones, 96% of them singletons, with approximately 1% in the top ten. Sequencing used naive CD4+ T cells sorted from blood. The source of these receptors is a man aged 30 to 39 in good health. CDR3s include the opening cysteine and the closing phenylalanine or tryptophan. The order of the fields is J gene, CDR3 length, clone size, D gene, V gene, CDR3 DNA, CDR3 protein. A D gene is named only where the DNA matches it firmly. Clone size appears in some rows only: once, few, many, or a class for an expanded clone.

>TRBJ2-1|13|NA|NA|TRBV6-1
TGTGCCAGCAGTGGCGAAGTCCTCAATGAGCAGTTCTTC
CASSGEVLNEQFF
>TRBJ2-7|11|NA|NA|TRBV9
TGTGCCAGCAGTAAAGATCCACTTACGTACTTC
CASSKDPLTYF
>TRBJ1-1|16|once|NA|TRBV4-1
TGCGCCAGCAGCCAAGATTATCTAGACCCTAAGACTGAAGCTTTCTTT
CASSQDYLDPKTEAFF
>TRBJ2-1|10|NA|NA|TRBV2
TGTGCCAGCACCGCAAATGAGCAGTTCTTC
CASTANEQFF
>TRBJ2-5|12|NA|NA|TRBV6-5
TGTGCCAGTGGTAAAAACCAAGAGACCCAGTACTTC
CASGKNQETQYF
>TRBJ2-6|18|NA|TRBD1|TRBV5-1
TGCGCCAGCAGCTTGGCAGGGGGCTCCACCTCTGGGGCCAACGTCCTGACTTTC
CASSLAGGSTSGANVLTF
>TRBJ2-7|14|NA|TRBD2|TRBV2
TGTGCCAGCAGGACTAGCGGGAGATTGGGGGAGCAGTACTTC
CASRTSGRLGEQYF
>TRBJ1-3|15|NA|NA|TRBV7-6
TGTGCCAGCAGCTTAGGGGACATAACTGGAAACACCATATATTTT
CASSLGDITGNTIYF
>TRBJ2-7|15|NA|NA|TRBV27
TGTGCCAGCAGTTCTAGAGGGAGAGACTCCGGGGAGCAGTACTTC
CASSSRGRDSGEQYF
>TRBJ2-2|17|NA|NA|TRBV5-1
TGCGCCAGCAGCTTGGCCGGAGGGGATCGGGAAACCGGGGAGCTGTTTTTT
CASSLAGGDRETGELFF
>TRBJ2-7|12|NA|NA|TRBV18
TGTGCCAGCTCTCGCGACAGTTACGAGCAGTACTTC
CASSRDSYEQYF
>TRBJ2-7|17|NA|TRBD2|TRBV2
TGTGCCAGCAGTGAAAGGGAAAGACTAGCGGGATTTTACGAGCAGTACTTC
CASSERERLAGFYEQYF
>TRBJ2-7|13|NA|NA|TRBV28
TGTGCCAGCAGTTTGACCGAACCTACGAAGCAGTACTTC
CASSLTEPTKQYF
>TRBJ2-7|14|NA|NA|TRBV7-6
TGTGCCAGCAGCTTAGTGGGGATCTCCTACGAGCAGTACTTC
CASSLVGISYEQYF
>TRBJ2-1|17|NA|TRBD2|TRBV2
TGTGCCAGCAGGAGACGGGAGGCGCGTTTTGGCCGCAATGAGCAGTTCTTC
CASRRREARFGRNEQFF
>TRBJ2-3|15|NA|TRBD2|TRBV9
TGTGCCAGCAGCGTTCTAGCGGGAGGGGCAGATACGCAGTATTTT
CASSVLAGGADTQYF
>TRBJ2-3|18|NA|NA|TRBV11-2
TGTGCCAGCAGCTTAGACCGTTTTTCGGGAGTGGACACAGATACGCAGTATTTT
CASSLDRFSGVDTDTQYF
>TRBJ2-2|15|NA|NA|TRBV9
TGTGCCAGCAGCGTAGGCGGAAGTAACACCGGGGAGCTGTTTTTT
CASSVGGSNTGELFF
>TRBJ2-1|15|NA|NA|TRBV5-1
TGCGCCAGCAGCTTGGTAGACAGTTACGACAATGAGCAGTTCTTC
CASSLVDSYDNEQFF
>TRBJ1-1|15|NA|NA|TRBV5-1
TGCGCCAGCAGCTACCTCAGCGGTATGGGTACTGAAGCTTTCTTT
CASSYLSGMGTEAFF
>TRBJ2-1|15|NA|NA|TRBV5-4
TGTGCCAGCAGCTTGGGTAGCGCCGATTACAATGAGCAGTTCTTC
CASSLGSADYNEQFF
>TRBJ2-1|15|NA|TRBD2|TRBV9
TGTGCCAGCAGCGTAGATCTAGCGGGAAACGATGAGCAGTTCTTC
CASSVDLAGNDEQFF
>TRBJ2-5|13|NA|NA|TRBV2
TGTGCCAGCAGTGAAGCTCCGAGGGTAACCCAGTACTTC
CASSEAPRVTQYF
>TRBJ2-7|16|NA|TRBD1|TRBV7-8
TGTGCCAGCAGCTTAGAGTGGGGACAGGGATACTACGAGCAGTACTTC
CASSLEWGQGYYEQYF
>TRBJ2-5|12|NA|NA|TRBV29-1
TGCAGCACACGGAGAGGGGGTTGGACCCAGTACTTC
CSTRRGGWTQYF
>TRBJ2-1|13|NA|TRBD1|TRBV5-6
TGTGCCAGCAGCCCACAGGGGGAACTTGAGCAGTTCTTC
CASSPQGELEQFF
>TRBJ1-1|18|NA|TRBD1|TRBV5-1
TGCGCCAGCAGCATCCCGAACAGGGGATGGGGGAGGAACACTGAAGCTTTCTTT
CASSIPNRGWGRNTEAFF
>TRBJ2-5|11|NA|TRBD2|TRBV10-3
TGTGCCACGGGACTAGCGGGGACCCAGTACTTC
CATGLAGTQYF
>TRBJ2-1|15|few|NA|TRBV11-2
TGTGCCAGCAGCTTCCTGAGAGAGGGGAGACTAGGGGAGTTCTTC
CASSFLREGRLGEFF
>TRBJ2-3|15|NA|TRBD2|TRBV7-9
TGTGCCAGCAGCCCGGGACTAGCGAGGGCGGATACGCAGTATTTT
CASSPGLARADTQYF
>TRBJ1-3|20|NA|TRBD1|TRBV9
TGTGCCAGCAGCGTAGTCGCCGGACAGGGGGCCATACCTTCTGGAAACACCATATATTTT
CASSVVAGQGAIPSGNTIYF
>TRBJ2-1|14|NA|NA|TRBV5-1
TGCGCCAGCAGCTTAAGGGAAGCTACGCATGAGCAGTTCTTC
CASSLREATHEQFF
>TRBJ2-3|16|NA|TRBD2|TRBV10-3
TGTGCCATCAGTGAGTCTACTAGCGGGAGCACAGATACGCAGTATTTT
CAISESTSGSTDTQYF
>TRBJ1-4|16|NA|NA|TRBV7-9
TGTGCCAGCAGCCCGCATGGACAAGCAACTAATGAAAAACTGTTTTTT
CASSPHGQATNEKLFF
>TRBJ2-3|18|NA|TRBD1|TRBV6-1
TGTGCCAGCAGTGAGACGGGACAGGGGACCCGAAACGCAGATACGCAGTATTTT
CASSETGQGTRNADTQYF
>TRBJ2-7|16|NA|NA|TRBV7-6
TGTGCCAGCAGCTTAGGATCGGTTTTTGGGAGTTACGAGCAGTACTTC
CASSLGSVFGSYEQYF
>TRBJ1-5|14|NA|NA|TRBV7-8
TGTGCCAGCAGCTTAGGGGCGATTGATCAGCCCCAGCATTTT
CASSLGAIDQPQHF
>TRBJ2-2|14|NA|NA|TRBV19
TGTGCCAGTAGCATCAATCGGGGCACCGGGGAGCTGTTTTTT
CASSINRGTGELFF
>TRBJ2-7|14|NA|NA|TRBV7-3
TGTGCCAGCAGCTTATACAGGAGCTCCTACGAGCAGTACTTC
CASSLYRSSYEQYF
>TRBJ2-2|17|NA|TRBD2|TRBV7-3
TGTGCCAGCAGCACAAACGGACTAGGAGCGAACACCGGGGAGCTGTTTTTT
CASSTNGLGANTGELFF
>TRBJ2-4|16|NA|TRBD1|TRBV5-5
TGTGCCAGCAGCCCGGGACAGAGCAGAGCCAAAAACATTCAGTACTTC
CASSPGQSRAKNIQYF
>TRBJ2-7|12|NA|NA|TRBV5-4
TGTGCCAGCAGCTTGGACGCCTACGAGCAGTACTTC
CASSLDAYEQYF
>TRBJ2-3|18|NA|TRBD2|TRBV5-1
TGCGCCAGCAGCTTGGGGACGCTAGCGGGAGGTGTTGCAGATACGCAGTATTTT
CASSLGTLAGGVADTQYF
>TRBJ2-7|12|few|NA|TRBV6-5
TGTGCCAGCAGGTCGACGAGCTACGAGCAGTACTTC
CASRSTSYEQYF
>TRBJ2-3|17|NA|NA|TRBV11-2
TGTGCCAGCAGCGACATACCTACAGGAACCGGCACAGATACGCAGTATTTT
CASSDIPTGTGTDTQYF
>TRBJ2-7|17|NA|TRBD2|TRBV29-1
TGCAGCGTTGCAAGAAGACTAGCGGGTCTTACTATCGACGAGCAGTACTTC
CSVARRLAGLTIDEQYF
>TRBJ1-2|12|NA|NA|TRBV29-1
TGCAGCGTTGATTCAGTCGCCGGTGGCTACACCTTC
CSVDSVAGGYTF
>TRBJ2-1|15|NA|TRBD2|TRBV6-5
TGTGCCAGCAGCTCCCTAGCGGGAGGTGTTGATGAGCAGTTCTTC
CASSSLAGGVDEQFF
>TRBJ1-1|13|NA|NA|TRBV5-1
TGCGCCAGCAGCCGGTACAGGGACACTGAAGCTTTCTTT
CASSRYRDTEAFF